These T cell receptor beta chains were read from a single sample in a study of T-cell reconstitution after alpha-beta-depleted transplantation in children. TCRdb independently ran MiXCR on the PCR reads; one entry per CDR3 protein. Counted here are approximately 420,000 distinct CDR3 sequences, about a tenth occurring once; the ten biggest clones make up roughly 5.5%. Specimen: PBMCs from the stem cell graft donor, collected from the stem cell graft. Receptors were obtained from a human donor who donated a stem cell graft to a child with acute myeloid leukemia. CDR3s include the opening cysteine and the closing phenylalanine or tryptophan. D genes are given only for firm matches. Some rows mark clone size as missing; the rest say once, few, many or name a class of expanded clone.

CDR3 DNA,CDR3 protein,D gene,V gene,CDR3 length,clone size,J gene
TGTGCCAGCGCAGGGGAAGGGACCCAGTACTTC,CASAGEGTQYF,.,TRBV2,11,.,TRBJ2-5
TGTGCCAGCCTCTCTCCATATGGGGCCAACGTCCTGACTTTC,CASLSPYGANVLTF,.,TRBV6-1,14,few,TRBJ2-6
TGTGCCAGCAGTTACTCGATTCAGGAGGTCGCTTTCTTT,CASSYSIQEVAFF,.,TRBV6-5,13,.,TRBJ1-1
TGTGCCAGCAGCCCACAGGGATTGTCTGGAAACACCATATATTTT,CASSPQGLSGNTIYF,.,TRBV7-9,15,few,TRBJ1-3
TGTGCCAGCAGCCCCGGGACAGGGGCCTTTGGAGGCGAAAAACTGTTTTTT,CASSPGTGAFGGEKLFF,TRBD1,TRBV14,17,.,TRBJ1-4
TGTGCCACCAATGGTAAAGGACCCTTCTCTGGGGCCAACGTCCTGACTTTC,CATNGKGPFSGANVLTF,.,TRBV10-3,17,.,TRBJ2-6
TGCGCCAGCAGCTTGGACAGCACCGGGGAGCTGTTTTTT,CASSLDSTGELFF,.,TRBV5-1,13,.,TRBJ2-2
TGTGCCAGCAGCGGACAGCCTTTCCGATACAATGAGCAGTTCTTC,CASSGQPFRYNEQFF,.,TRBV7-2,15,.,TRBJ2-1
TGCGCCAGCAGTGACCCAGGGGGCCTAGGCAGGGGGACAGGGGGCAATCAGCCCCAGCATTTT,CASSDPGGLGRGTGGNQPQHF,TRBD1,TRBV10-2,21,few,TRBJ1-5
TGCAGCGTTGCCGTGTCAGTCAATCAGCCCCAGCATTTT,CSVAVSVNQPQHF,.,TRBV29-1,13,.,TRBJ1-5
TGCAGTGCTAGTTTGGGGTCTAATGAAAAACTGTTTTTT,CSASLGSNEKLFF,.,TRBV20-1,13,.,TRBJ1-4
TGCGCCAGCAGCGAAGAGGGGGGGGAGATAGCCAAAAACATTCAGTACTTC,CASSEEGGEIAKNIQYF,.,TRBV4-1,17,.,TRBJ2-4
TGCAGTGCTAGTCGTACAGGGGTGGGTGAAAAACTGTTTTTT,CSASRTGVGEKLFF,TRBD1,TRBV20-1,14,.,TRBJ1-4
TGTGCCAGCAGCTCCCCAGCGGGAGGGCACTCCGGCACAGATACGCAGTATTTT,CASSSPAGGHSGTDTQYF,TRBD2,TRBV11-1,18,many,TRBJ2-3
TGCGCCAGCAGCTTGGCCGCAGTCCACTACTATGGCTACACCTTC,CASSLAAVHYYGYTF,.,TRBV5-1,15,.,TRBJ1-2
TGTGCCAGCAGTCATAACCCGGGACTAATCACCGGGGAGCTGTTTTTT,CASSHNPGLITGELFF,TRBD2,TRBV3-1,16,many,TRBJ2-2
TGTGCCAGCAGCTTAGAACGGTTTTACGAGCAGTACTTC,CASSLERFYEQYF,.,TRBV7-2,13,few,TRBJ2-7
TGTGCCAGCAGCCGCGGGGGGGAAATAGATACGCAGTATTTT,CASSRGGEIDTQYF,TRBD2,TRBV4-2,14,.,TRBJ2-3
TGTGCCAGCACCCCCGGGACTAGCGGGGGGACCTCCTACAATGAGCAGTTCTTC,CASTPGTSGGTSYNEQFF,TRBD2,TRBV19,18,.,TRBJ2-1
TGTGCCAGCAGTCTACCGGGACGTGGTCACACTGAAGCTTTCTTT,CASSLPGRGHTEAFF,.,TRBV27,15,.,TRBJ1-1
TGCGCCAGCAGCCAAGAGATGGGCGGACAGGGTCATAATTCCTACGAGCAGTACTTC,CASSQEMGGQGHNSYEQYF,TRBD1,TRBV4-1,19,few,TRBJ2-7
TGCAGTGCCCAAGAACTAGCTGAGACCCAGTACTTC,CSAQELAETQYF,.,TRBV20-1,12,many,TRBJ2-5
TGTGCCACCAGCAGTAGGGGGTTTCAGCCCCAGCATTTT,CATSSRGFQPQHF,.,TRBV15,13,few,TRBJ1-5
TGTGCCAGCAGGGCGTCGGGGGGGTATGGGGCTTTCTTT,CASRASGGYGAFF,.,TRBV6-5,13,.,TRBJ1-1